This T cell receptor (beta chain) derives from a study of cytomegalovirus exposure and HLA in healthy donors. The germline gives CDR1 MNHEY, CDR2 SVGAGI. The CDR3 extends over 13 amino acids. The V end lost 5 bases, the J end lost 4 bases, and 11 bases lay between the germline ends. A multiplex PCR was run with 60 Vbeta primers and 13 Jbeta primers. The protocol was immunoSEQ multiplex PCR, while the TCRdb copy is restricted to in-frame clones and leaves out a portion. The data contain some 60,000 clones, more than 75% of them seen just once; the ten biggest clones take up more than 1.4%. The TCR originated in a young man in good health and CMV-seronegative. This chain connects TRBV6-5 to TRBJ1-2; TRBD1 might be the D (6 bases). The specimen was PBMCs. The CDR3 reads CASSPRQAYGYTF. CDR3 bases: TGTGCCAGCAGTCCTCGACAGGCCTATGGCTACACCTTC.